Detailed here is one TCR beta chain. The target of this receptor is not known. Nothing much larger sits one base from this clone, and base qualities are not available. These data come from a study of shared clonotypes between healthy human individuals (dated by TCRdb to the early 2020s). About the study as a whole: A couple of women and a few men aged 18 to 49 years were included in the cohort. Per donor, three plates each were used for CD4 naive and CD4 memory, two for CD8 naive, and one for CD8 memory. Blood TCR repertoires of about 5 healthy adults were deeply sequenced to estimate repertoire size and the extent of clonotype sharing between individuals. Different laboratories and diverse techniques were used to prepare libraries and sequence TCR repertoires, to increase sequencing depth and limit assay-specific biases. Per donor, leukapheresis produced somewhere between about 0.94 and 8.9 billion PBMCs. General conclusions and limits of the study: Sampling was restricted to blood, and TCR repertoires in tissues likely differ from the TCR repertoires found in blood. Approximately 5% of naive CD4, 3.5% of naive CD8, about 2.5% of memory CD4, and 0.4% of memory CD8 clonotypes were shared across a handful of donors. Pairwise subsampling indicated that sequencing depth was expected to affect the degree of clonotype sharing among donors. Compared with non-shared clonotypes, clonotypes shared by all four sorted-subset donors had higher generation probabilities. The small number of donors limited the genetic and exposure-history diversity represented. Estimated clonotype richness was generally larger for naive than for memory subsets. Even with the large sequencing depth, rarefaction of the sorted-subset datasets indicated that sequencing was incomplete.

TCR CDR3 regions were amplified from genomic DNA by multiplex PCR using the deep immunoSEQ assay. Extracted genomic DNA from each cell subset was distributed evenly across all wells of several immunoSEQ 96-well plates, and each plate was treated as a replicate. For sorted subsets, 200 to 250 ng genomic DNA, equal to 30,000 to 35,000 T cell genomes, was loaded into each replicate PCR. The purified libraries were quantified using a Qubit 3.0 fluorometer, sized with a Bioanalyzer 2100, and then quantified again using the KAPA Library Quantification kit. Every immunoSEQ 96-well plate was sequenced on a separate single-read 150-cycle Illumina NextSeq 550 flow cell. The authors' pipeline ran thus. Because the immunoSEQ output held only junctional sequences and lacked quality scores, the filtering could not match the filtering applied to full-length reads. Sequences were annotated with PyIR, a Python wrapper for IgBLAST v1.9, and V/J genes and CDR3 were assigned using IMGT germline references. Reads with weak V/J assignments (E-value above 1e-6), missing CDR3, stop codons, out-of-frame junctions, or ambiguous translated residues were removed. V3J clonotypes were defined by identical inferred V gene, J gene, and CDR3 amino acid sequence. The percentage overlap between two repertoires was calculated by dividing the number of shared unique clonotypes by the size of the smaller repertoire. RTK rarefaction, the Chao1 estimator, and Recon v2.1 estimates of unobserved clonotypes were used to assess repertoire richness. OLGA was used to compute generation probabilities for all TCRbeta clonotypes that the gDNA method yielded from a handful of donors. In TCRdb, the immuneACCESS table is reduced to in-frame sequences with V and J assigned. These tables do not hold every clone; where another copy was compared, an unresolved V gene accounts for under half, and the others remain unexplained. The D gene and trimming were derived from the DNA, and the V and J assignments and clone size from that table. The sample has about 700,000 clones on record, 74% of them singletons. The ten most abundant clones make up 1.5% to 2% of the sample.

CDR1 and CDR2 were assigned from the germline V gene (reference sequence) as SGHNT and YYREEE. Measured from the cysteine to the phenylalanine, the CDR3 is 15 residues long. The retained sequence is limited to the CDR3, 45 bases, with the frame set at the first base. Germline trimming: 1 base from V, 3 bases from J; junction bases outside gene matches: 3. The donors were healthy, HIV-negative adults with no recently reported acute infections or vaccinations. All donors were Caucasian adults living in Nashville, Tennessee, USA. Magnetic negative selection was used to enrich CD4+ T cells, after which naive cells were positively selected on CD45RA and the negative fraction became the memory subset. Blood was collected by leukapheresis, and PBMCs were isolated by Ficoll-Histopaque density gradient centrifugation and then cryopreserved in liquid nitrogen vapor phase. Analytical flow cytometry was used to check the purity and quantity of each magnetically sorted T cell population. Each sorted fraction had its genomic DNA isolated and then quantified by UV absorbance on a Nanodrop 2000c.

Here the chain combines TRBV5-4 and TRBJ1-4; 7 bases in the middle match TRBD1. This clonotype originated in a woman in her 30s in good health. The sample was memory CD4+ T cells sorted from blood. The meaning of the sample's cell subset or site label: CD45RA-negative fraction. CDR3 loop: CASSLQGQSNEKLFF. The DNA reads TGTGCCAGCAGCTTGCAGGGACAGTCTAATGAAAAACTGTTTTTT.